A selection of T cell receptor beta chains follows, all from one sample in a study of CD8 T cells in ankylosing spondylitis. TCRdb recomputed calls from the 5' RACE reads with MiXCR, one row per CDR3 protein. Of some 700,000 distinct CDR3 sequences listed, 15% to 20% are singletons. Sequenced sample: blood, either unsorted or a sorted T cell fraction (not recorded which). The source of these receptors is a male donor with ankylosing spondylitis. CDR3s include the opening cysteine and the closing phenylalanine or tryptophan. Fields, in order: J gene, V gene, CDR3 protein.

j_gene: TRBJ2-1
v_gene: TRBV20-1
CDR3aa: CSAREWGGNEQFF

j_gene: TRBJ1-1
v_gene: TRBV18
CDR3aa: CASSKGAMDTEAFF

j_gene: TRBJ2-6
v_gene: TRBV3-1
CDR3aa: CASSRVTGQVEPGTGANVLTF

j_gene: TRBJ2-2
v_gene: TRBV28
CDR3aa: CASSLWRVGTGELFF

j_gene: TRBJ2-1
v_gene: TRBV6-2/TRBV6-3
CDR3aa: CASSHPQGQASVGSYNEQFF

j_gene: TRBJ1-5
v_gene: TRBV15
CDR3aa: CATSSSGTGPNQPQHF

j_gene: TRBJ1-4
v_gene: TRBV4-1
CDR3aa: CASSDRGGDEKLFF

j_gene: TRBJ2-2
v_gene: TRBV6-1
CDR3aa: CASSDENRYTGELFF

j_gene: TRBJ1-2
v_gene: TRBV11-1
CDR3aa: CASSGTDGTDLWVRYGYTF

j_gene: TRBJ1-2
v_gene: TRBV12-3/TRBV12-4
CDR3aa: CASTAGDYGYTF

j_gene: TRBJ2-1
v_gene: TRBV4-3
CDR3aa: CASSQDELADYNEQFF

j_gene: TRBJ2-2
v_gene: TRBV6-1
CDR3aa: CASSEWRRGGNTGELFF

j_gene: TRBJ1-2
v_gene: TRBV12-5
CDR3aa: CASGKGHPNYGYTF

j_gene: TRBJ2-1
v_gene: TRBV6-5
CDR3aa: CASSYSGGAPEQFF

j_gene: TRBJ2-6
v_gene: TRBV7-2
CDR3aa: CASSPRMGAGANVLTF

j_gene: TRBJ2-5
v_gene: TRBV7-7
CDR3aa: CASSPQDEKETQYF

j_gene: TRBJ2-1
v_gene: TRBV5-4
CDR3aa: CASSTPGQGSLEQFF

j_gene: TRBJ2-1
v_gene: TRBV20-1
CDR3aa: CSARDFYNEQFF

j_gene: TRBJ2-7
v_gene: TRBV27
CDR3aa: CASRTRTGGRDEQYF

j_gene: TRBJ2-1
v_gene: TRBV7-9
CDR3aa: CASSPPGQANNEQFF

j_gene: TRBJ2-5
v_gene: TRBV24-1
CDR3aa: CATSDPTSGSWETQYF

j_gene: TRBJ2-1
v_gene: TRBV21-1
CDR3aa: CASSKVNPRGKGSYNEQFF

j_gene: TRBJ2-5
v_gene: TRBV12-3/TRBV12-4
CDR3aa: CASSRRLAEETQYF

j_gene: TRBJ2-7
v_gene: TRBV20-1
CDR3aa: CSASRGLTVGEQYF

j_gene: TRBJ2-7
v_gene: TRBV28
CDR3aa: CASSLGGEKGYEQYF